One and the same sample provided the 5 T cell receptor beta chains below, sequenced in a study of blood T cell repertoires in COVID-19. Generated by immunoSEQ multiplex PCR, the TCRdb table keeps only in-frame clones and is missing some. Here the sample spans 200,000 to 250,000 clones, more than 60% being singletons. Sequencing input: peripheral blood. These receptor sequences come from a woman between 40 and 50 years old with active or convalescent COVID-19.

The rearrangement uses TRBV5-1 and TRBJ2-3; no reliable D call. The V gene's germline CDR1 is SGHRS and CDR2 YFSETQ. The CDR3 sequence is 16 residues long. The V end was cut by 0 bases, the J end by 3 bases, with 14 bases between. The DNA for the CDR3 is TGCGCCAGCAGCTTGGCTACTACCCTTGGGACAGATACGCAGTATTTT. As protein: CASSLATTLGTDTQYF.

The chain uses TRBV2 and TRBJ2-2, with 8 bases that match TRBD1. Trimming removed 7 bases from V and 5 bases from J; junction bases left unmatched: 6. This CDR3 contains 14 residues. Germline V CDR1 and CDR2: SNHLY, FYNNEI. In nucleotides, the CDR3 is TGTGCCAGCACCGGACAGGGTGGGACCGGGGAGCTGTTTTTT. It translates to CASTGQGGTGELFF. Full variable domain (outside the CDR3, taken from reference TRBV2 and TRBJ2-2): EPEVTQTPSHQVTQMGQEVILRCVPISNHLYFYWYRQILGQKVEFLVSFYNNEISEKSEIFDDQFSVERPDGSNFTLKIRSTKLEDSAMYFCASTGQGGTGELFFGEGSRLTVL.

This clone was counted a single time. This chain links TRBV10-3 with TRBJ1-3; D is unclear. Germline loops: CDR1 ENHRY, CDR2 SYGVKD. V lost 6 bases and J lost 0, with 6 bases in between. The CDR3 contains 13 residues. CDR3 nucleotides: TGTGCCATCAGCCTAGTCTCTGGAAACACCATATATTTT. Translated, it gives CAISLVSGNTIYF.

This chain connects TRBV7-3 to TRBJ2-2; 7 bases are a match to TRBD2. Trimming took 4 bases from V and 6 from J; bases not matched to a gene: 8. The CDR3 is 15 residues long. Germline V gene data show CDR1 as SGHTA and CDR2 as FQGTGA. CDR3: CASSYQSRGAGELFF. For the CDR3, the DNA is TGTGCCAGCAGCTACCAGTCCCGGGGGGCCGGGGAGCTGTTTTTT.

A single count supports this clone. This chain uses TRBV6-5 with TRBJ2-5, with 7 nucleotides matching TRBD2. The CDR3 length is 14 residues. The V and J ends lost 6 bases and 4 bases, in that order; junction bases with no gene match: 8. CDR1 is MNHEY and CDR2 is SVGAGI in the germline V gene. In nucleotides, the CDR3 is TGTGCCAGCAGGGTATCGTCGGGGGGAGAGACCCAGTACTTC. Translated: CASRVSSGGETQYF.